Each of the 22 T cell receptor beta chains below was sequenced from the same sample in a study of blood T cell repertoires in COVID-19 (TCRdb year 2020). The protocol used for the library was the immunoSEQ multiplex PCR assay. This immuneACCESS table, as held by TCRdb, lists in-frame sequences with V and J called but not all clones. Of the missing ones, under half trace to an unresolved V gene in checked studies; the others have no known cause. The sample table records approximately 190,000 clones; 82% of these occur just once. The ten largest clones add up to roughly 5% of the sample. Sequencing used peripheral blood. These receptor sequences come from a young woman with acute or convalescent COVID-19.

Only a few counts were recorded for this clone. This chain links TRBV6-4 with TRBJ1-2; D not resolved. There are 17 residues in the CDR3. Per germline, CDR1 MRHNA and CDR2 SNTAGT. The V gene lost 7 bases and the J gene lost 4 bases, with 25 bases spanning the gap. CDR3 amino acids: CASTKPPPSPRFYGYTF. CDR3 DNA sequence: TGTGCCAGCACCAAACCCCCCCCAAGCCCTCGCTTCTATGGCTACACCTTC.

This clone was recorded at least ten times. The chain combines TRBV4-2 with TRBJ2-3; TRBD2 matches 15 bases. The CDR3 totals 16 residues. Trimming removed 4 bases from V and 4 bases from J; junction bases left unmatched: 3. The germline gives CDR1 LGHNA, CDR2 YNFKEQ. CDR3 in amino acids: CASSRGLAGGPDTQYF. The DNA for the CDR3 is TGTGCCAGCAGCCGAGGACTAGCGGGGGGGCCAGATACGCAGTATTTT.

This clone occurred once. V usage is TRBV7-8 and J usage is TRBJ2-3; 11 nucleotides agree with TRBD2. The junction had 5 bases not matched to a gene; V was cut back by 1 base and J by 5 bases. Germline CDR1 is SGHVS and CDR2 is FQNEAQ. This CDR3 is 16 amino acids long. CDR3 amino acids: CASSLVAGGEGDTQYF. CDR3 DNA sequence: TGTGCCAGCAGCTTAGTAGCGGGAGGGGAGGGAGATACGCAGTATTTT. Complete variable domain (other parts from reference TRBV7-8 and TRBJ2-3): GAGVSQSPRYKVAKRGQDVALRCDPISGHVSLFWYQQALGQGPEFLTYFQNEAQLDKSGLPSDRFFAERPEGSVSTLKIQRTQQEDSAVYLCASSLVAGGEGDTQYFGPGTRLTVL.

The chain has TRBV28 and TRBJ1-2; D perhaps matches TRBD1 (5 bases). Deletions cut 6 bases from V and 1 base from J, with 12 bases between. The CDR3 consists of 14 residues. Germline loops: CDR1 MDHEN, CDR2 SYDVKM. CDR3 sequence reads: CASSLGGNNYGYTF. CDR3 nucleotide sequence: TGTGCCAGCAGCCTGGGGGGAAATAACTATGGCTACACCTTC.

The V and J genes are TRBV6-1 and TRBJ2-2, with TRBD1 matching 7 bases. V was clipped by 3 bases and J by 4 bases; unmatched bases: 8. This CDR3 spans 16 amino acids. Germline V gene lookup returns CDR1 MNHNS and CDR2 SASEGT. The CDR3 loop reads CASSESDRILTGELFF. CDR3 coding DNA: TGTGCCAGCAGTGAGTCGGACAGGATCCTCACCGGGGAGCTGTTTTTT.

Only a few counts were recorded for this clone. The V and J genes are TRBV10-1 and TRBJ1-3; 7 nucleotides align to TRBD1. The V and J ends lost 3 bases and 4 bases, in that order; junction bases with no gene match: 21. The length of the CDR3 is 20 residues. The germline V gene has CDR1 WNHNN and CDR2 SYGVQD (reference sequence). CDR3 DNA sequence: TGCGCCAGCAGTGACCCGACAGGGCGCCTTCAAATTGGCTACGGAAACACCATATATTTT. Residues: CASSDPTGRLQIGYGNTIYF.

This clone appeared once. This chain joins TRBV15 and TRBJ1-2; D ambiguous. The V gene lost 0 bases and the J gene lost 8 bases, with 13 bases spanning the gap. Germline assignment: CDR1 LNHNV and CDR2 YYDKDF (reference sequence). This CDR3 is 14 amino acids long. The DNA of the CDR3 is TGTGCCACCAGCAGAGATGGCCCGCCGTCCGGCTACACCTTC. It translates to CATSRDGPPSGYTF.

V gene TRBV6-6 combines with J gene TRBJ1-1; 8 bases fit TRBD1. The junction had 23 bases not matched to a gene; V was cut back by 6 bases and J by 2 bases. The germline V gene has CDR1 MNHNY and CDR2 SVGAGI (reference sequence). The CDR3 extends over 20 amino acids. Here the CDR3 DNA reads TGTGCCAGCAGCCCCGGACAGGGAATCGGTTCCCCATTTGCCAACACTGAAGCTTTCTTT. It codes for CASSPGQGIGSPFANTEAFF.

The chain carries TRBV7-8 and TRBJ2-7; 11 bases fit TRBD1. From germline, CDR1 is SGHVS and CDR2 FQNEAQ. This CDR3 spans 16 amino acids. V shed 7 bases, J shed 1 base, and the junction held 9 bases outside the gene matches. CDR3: CASTPTGTGGSYEQYF. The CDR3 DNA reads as TGTGCCAGCACCCCGACCGGGACAGGGGGATCCTACGAGCAGTACTTC.

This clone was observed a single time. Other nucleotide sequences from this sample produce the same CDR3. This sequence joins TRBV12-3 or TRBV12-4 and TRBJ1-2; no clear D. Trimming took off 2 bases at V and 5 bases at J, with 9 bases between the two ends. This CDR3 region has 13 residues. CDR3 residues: CASSLSGGYGYTF. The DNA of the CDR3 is TGTGCCAGCAGTTTATCGGGAGGATATGGCTACACCTTC.

The CDR3: CASSVVGLAGDEQYF. Written as DNA, the CDR3 is TGTGCCAGCAGCGTAGTAGGGCTAGCGGGAGACGAGCAGTACTTC. The rearrangement joins TRBV9 to TRBJ2-7; 10 positions match TRBD2. The germline V gene encodes CDR1 SGDLS and CDR2 YYNGEE. The CDR3 has 15 amino acids. The V gene end was trimmed by 0 bases and the J gene end by 5 bases; junction bases not matched to a gene: 5.

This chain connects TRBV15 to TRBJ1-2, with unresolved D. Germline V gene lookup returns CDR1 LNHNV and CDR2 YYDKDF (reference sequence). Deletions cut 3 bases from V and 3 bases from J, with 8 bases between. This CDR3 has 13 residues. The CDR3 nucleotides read TGTGCCACCAGCAGGTCCTTTTACTATGGCTACACCTTC. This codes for CATSRSFYYGYTF.

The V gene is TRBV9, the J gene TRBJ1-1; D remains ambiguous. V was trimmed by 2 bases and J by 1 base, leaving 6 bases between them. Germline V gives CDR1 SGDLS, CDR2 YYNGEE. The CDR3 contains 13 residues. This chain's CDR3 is CASSVARNTEAFF. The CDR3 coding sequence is TGTGCCAGCAGCGTCGCGCGGAACACTGAAGCTTTCTTT. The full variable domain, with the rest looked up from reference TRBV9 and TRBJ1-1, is DSGVTQTPKHLITATGQRVTLRCSPRSGDLSVYWYQQSLDQGLQFLIQYYNGEERAKGNILERFSAQQFPDLHSELNLSSLELGDSALYFCASSVARNTEAFFGQGTRLTVV.

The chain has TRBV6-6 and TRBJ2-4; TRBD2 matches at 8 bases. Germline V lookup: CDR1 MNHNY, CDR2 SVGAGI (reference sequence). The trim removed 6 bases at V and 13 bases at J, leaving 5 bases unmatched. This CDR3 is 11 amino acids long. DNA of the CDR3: TGTGCCAGCAGCCACGGGGGGGCACAGTACTTC. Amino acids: CASSHGGAQYF.

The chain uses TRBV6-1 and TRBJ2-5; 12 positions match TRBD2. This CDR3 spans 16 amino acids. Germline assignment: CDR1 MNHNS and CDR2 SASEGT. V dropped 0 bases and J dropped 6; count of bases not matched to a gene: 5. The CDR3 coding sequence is TGTGCCAGCAGTGAAGCGGCTAGCGGGGGGGCCCAGACCCAGTACTTC. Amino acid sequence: CASSEAASGGAQTQYF.

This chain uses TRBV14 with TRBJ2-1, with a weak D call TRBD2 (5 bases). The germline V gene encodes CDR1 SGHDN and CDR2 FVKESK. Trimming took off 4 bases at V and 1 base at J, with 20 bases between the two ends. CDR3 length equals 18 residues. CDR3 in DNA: TGTGCCAGCAGCCGGACTCTTGGGGAGAGGTTGTCCTACAATGAGCAGTTCTTC. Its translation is CASSRTLGERLSYNEQFF.

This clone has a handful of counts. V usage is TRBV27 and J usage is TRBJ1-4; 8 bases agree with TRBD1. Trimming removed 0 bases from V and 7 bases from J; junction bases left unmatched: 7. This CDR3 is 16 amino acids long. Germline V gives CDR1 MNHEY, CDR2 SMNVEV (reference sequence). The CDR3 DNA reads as TGTGCCAGCAGTTTATCATCCAGGGGGCTGGGTGAAAAACTGTTTTTT. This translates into CASSLSSRGLGEKLFF.

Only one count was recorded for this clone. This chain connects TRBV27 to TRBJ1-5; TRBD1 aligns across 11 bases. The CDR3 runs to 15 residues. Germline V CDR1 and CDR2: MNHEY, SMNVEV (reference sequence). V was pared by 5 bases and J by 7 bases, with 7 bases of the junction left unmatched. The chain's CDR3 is CASSVMGQGGQPQHF. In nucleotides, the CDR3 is TGTGCCAGCAGTGTGATGGGACAGGGGGGGCAGCCCCAGCATTTT.

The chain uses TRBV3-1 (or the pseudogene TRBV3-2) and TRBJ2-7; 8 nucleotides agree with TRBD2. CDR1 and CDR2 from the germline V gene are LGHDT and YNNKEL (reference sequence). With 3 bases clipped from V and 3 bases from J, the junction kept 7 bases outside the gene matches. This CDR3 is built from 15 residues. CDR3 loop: CASSQTSDTFYEQYF. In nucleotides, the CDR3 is TGTGCCAGCAGCCAGACTAGCGACACTTTCTACGAGCAGTACTTC.

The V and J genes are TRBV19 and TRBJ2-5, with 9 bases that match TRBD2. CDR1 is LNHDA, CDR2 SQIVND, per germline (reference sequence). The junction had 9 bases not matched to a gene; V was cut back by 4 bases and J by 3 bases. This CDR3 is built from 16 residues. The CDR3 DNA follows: TGTGCCAGTAGTAGGGGTTCGGCTAGCGGGGAAGAGACCCAGTACTTC. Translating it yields CASSRGSASGEETQYF.

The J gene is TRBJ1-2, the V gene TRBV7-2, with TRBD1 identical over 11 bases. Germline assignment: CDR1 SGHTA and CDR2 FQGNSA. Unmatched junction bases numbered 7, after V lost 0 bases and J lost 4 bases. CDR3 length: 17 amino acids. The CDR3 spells CASSLAGVGQGAYGYTF. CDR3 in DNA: TGTGCCAGCAGCTTAGCCGGGGTAGGACAGGGGGCCTATGGCTACACCTTC.

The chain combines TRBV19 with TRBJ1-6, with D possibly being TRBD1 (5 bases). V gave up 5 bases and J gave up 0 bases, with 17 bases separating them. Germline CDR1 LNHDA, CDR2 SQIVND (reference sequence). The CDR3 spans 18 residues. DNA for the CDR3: TGTGCCAGTAGTCCTACCCGACAGCGCAGCTCCTATAATTCACCCCTCCACTTT. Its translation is CASSPTRQRSSYNSPLHF. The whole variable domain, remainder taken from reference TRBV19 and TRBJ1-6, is DGGITQSPKYLFRKEGQNVTLSCEQNLNHDAMYWYRQDPGQGLRLIYYSQIVNDFQKGDIAEGYSVSREKKESFPLTVTSAQKNPTAFYLCASSPTRQRSSYNSPLHFGNGTRLTVT.